A selection of T cell receptor beta chains follows, all from one sample in a study of cytomegalovirus exposure and HLA in healthy donors. Produced via immunoSEQ multiplex PCR; TCRdb's table is partial and in-frame only. The sample includes about 130,000 clones, 88% of them seen just once. The sequenced sample consisted of PBMCs. The receptors originated from a man aged 30 to 39 in good health and CMV-seronegative. Each CDR3 is given with its conserved first and last residue. D genes are given only for firm matches. Clone size appears in some rows only: once, few, many, or a class for an expanded clone.

TRBV5-1	TRBJ1-5	.	.	TGCGCCAGCAGCTTGATTGACAGTCTAAATCAGCCCCAGCATTTT	CASSLIDSLNQPQHF
TRBV12-5	TRBJ2-3	.	.	TGTGCTAGTGCAGCCGGGGATACGCAGTATTTT	CASAAGDTQYF
TRBV11-2	TRBJ1-1	few	.	TGTGCCAGCAGCTTCCAGACTATGAACACTGAAGCTTTCTTT	CASSFQTMNTEAFF
TRBV27	TRBJ1-5	.	.	TGTGCCAGCAGTTTAATATGGGGCGAGCAAAGTCAGCCCCAGCATTTT	CASSLIWGEQSQPQHF
TRBV5-1	TRBJ1-4	.	.	TGCGCCAGCAGCTCGGATGGGGACTTCCCCTTTTTT	CASSSDGDFPFF
TRBV5-1	TRBJ1-2	.	TRBD1	TGCGCCAGCAGCCCGGACAGGGGCGAACCTAACTATGGCTACACCTTC	CASSPDRGEPNYGYTF
TRBV15	TRBJ2-7	.	TRBD2	TGTGCCACCAGGCCTAGCGGGAGTGCCTACGAGCAGTACTTC	CATRPSGSAYEQYF
TRBV6-5	TRBJ2-7	.	.	TGTGCCAGCAGTTACTCGAATCGCGCCGGCTACGAGCAGTACTTC	CASSYSNRAGYEQYF
TRBV27	TRBJ2-7	.	TRBD1	TGTGCCAGCAGTCAGATTCGGGACAGGGGGAAGGGGACTACGACTTACCTCTACGAGCAGTACTTC	CASSQIRDRGKGTTTYLYEQYF
TRBV30	TRBJ2-7	.	TRBD1	TGTGCCTGGGTCGGACAGGGAAAGTATCTTGAGCAGTACTTC	CAWVGQGKYLEQYF
TRBV5-1	TRBJ2-7	once	TRBD1	TGCGCCAGCAGAGCAGGGGGATCTCCGTACGAGCAGTACTTC	CASRAGGSPYEQYF
TRBV12-5	TRBJ2-5	.	.	TGTGCTAGTGGAATCGGGACTGTCGAGACCCAGTACTTC	CASGIGTVETQYF
TRBV6-1	TRBJ1-6	many	TRBD1	TGTGCCAGCAGACCGCTAACAGGGGAGAGTTCACCCCTCCACTTT	CASRPLTGESSPLHF
TRBV7-9	TRBJ1-2	.	.	TGTGCCAGCAGCTTAGAATGGTCAGGGGCCCGCTATGGCTACACCTTC	CASSLEWSGARYGYTF
TRBV5-6	TRBJ1-3	once	.	TGTGCCAGCAGCTTGCTCAGCGGAGCCTCTGGAAACACCATATATTTT	CASSLLSGASGNTIYF
TRBV10-3	TRBJ2-1	.	.	TGTGCCATCAGTGAGCGCCAGCAACAGATATACAATGAGCAGTTCTTC	CAISERQQQIYNEQFF
TRBV5-1	TRBJ1-5	.	.	TGCGCCAGCAGCTTCGGTAGCAATCAGCCCCAGCATTTT	CASSFGSNQPQHF
TRBV27	TRBJ2-7	.	TRBD1	TGTGCCAGCAGTTGGCAGGGGGCTTACGAGCAGTACTTC	CASSWQGAYEQYF
TRBV30	TRBJ2-3	.	TRBD2	TGTGCCACCATACGTAGGACTAGCGGGAGTTTTGCGCAGTATTTT	CATIRRTSGSFAQYF
TRBV5-8	TRBJ2-4	.	TRBD2	TGTGCCAGCAGCTTGATAGTCCAGGGAGGGCGTGACATTCAGTACTTC	CASSLIVQGGRDIQYF
TRBV30	TRBJ2-7	.	TRBD1	TGTGCCTCGACCCCTGGACAGGGGATCTACGAGCAGTACTTC	CASTPGQGIYEQYF
TRBV18	TRBJ1-4	.	.	TGTGCCTGCTCACCGGGCGCTAATGAAAAACTGTTTTTT	CACSPGANEKLFF
TRBV6-1	TRBJ2-7	.	.	TGTGCCAGCATCAAGTCAGGGATCCTGCTCGACGAGCAGTACTTC	CASIKSGILLDEQYF
TRBV9	TRBJ2-1	.	.	TGTGCCAGCAGCCCGCGTAGTTCTTATCCTAGTAACTACAATGAGCAGTTCTTC	CASSPRSSYPSNYNEQFF
TRBV6-5	TRBJ1-2	.	.	TGTGCCAGCAGCCCAACACCTGCAAAACCTTTC	CASSPTPAKPF